This entry lists 25 T cell receptor beta chains sequenced from one sample in a study of beta chain features in type 1 diabetes. Study-wide points: TCRB CDR3s were moderately but significantly shorter in Type 1 diabetes patients in all four CD4+ subsets.

The antigens for these receptors are not known. Expressed TCRB transcripts were sequenced, since all the RNA that had been isolated was reverse transcribed. Generated by immunoSEQ multiplex PCR, the TCRdb table keeps only in-frame clones and is missing some. This table has 230,000 or so clones, about a sixth appearing once. Material: naive CD4+ T cells from blood. The receptors were gathered from a man aged 25-40 years with type 1 diabetes.

The chain carries TRBV29-1 and TRBJ2-5; D remains unclear. The better agreement between TRBJ2-7 and the DNA end casts doubt on the J call. Germline lookup yields CDR1 SQVTM and CDR2 ANQGSEA. This CDR3 has 10 residues. Written as DNA, the CDR3 is TGCAGCGCCGGTAGCTACGAGCAGTACTTC. Protein product: CSAGSYEQYF.

This chain links TRBV9 with TRBJ2-2; perhaps D is TRBD1 or TRBD2 (5 bases each). This CDR3 has 15 amino acids. Germline V gene data show CDR1 as SGDLS and CDR2 as YYNGEE. Trimming shortened V by 4 bases and J by 7 bases, and 17 bases separated the two germline ends. CDR3 coding DNA: TGTGCCAGCAGCCCTCAGGTGGGGGTTGGCGGGGAGCTGTTTTTT. Amino acids: CASSPQVGVGGELFF.

This clone was counted only a few times. This chain uses TRBV30 with TRBJ1-1; D call uncertain. The germline CDR1 and CDR2 sequences are GTSNPN and SVGIG (reference sequence). V lost 1 base and J 1 base, leaving 10 bases between the germline ends. The CDR3 sequence is 14 residues long. CDR3 in amino acids: CAWSALVSNTEAFF. The CDR3, as DNA: TGTGCCTGGAGTGCCCTGGTTTCGAACACTGAAGCTTTCTTT.

V is TRBV6-5 and J is TRBJ1-4; the D is unclear. The germline V and J ends were trimmed by 0 bases and 3 bases, with 8 bases remaining between them. CDR1 is MNHEY, CDR2 SVGAGI, per germline. The CDR3 runs 15 residues. CDR3 DNA sequence: TGTGCCAGCAGTTACTCCTCCAGGCCTAATGAAAAACTGTTTTTT. It translates to CASSYSSRPNEKLFF.

There are a few counts of this clone. The rearrangement uses TRBV30 and TRBJ2-2; 8 bases match TRBD1. Trimming took 8 bases from V and 4 from J; bases not matched to a gene: 9. Germline lookup yields CDR1 GTSNPN and CDR2 SVGIG (reference sequence). This CDR3 comprises 14 residues. CDR3 sequence: CAIPQGAGTGELFF. Here the CDR3 DNA reads TGTGCCATACCGCAGGGGGCCGGCACCGGGGAGCTGTTTTTT.

In this sample, this clone turned up a few times. The gene calls are TRBV10-3 and TRBJ2-1; 8 bases agree with TRBD2. The V gene end was trimmed by 7 bases and the J gene end by 2 bases; junction bases not matched to a gene: 1. The germline CDR1 and CDR2 sequences are ENHRY and SYGVKD. The CDR3 length is 13 residues. CDR3 nucleotide sequence: TGTGCCATCACAGCGGGAGCCTACAATGAGCAGTTCTTC. Amino acids: CAITAGAYNEQFF.

V usage is TRBV5-6 and J usage is TRBJ2-6; 8 bases agree with TRBD1. V was pared by 9 bases and J by 4 bases, with 6 bases of the junction left unmatched. Germline CDR1 SGHDT, CDR2 YYEEEE. This CDR3 is built from 14 residues. The CDR3 protein is CATRTGSGANVLTF. CDR3 coding DNA: TGTGCCACCCGGACAGGGTCCGGGGCCAACGTCCTGACTTTC.

The rearrangement joins TRBV5-4 to TRBJ2-1; TRBD2 matches 14 bases. V was pared by 0 bases and J by 7 bases, with 3 bases of the junction left unmatched. This CDR3 comprises 16 residues. In germline, CDR1 is SGHNT, CDR2 YYREEE (reference sequence). The CDR3 sequence: CASSLGGTSGSNEQFF. Here the CDR3 DNA reads TGTGCCAGCAGCTTGGGGGGGACTAGCGGGAGTAATGAGCAGTTCTTC.

The V and J genes are TRBV6-6 and TRBJ2-6; TRBD1 or TRBD2 may be the D gene (5 bases each). Trimming pared 8 bases from V and 0 bases from J, leaving 11 bases between. Germline V lookup: CDR1 MNHNY, CDR2 SVGAGI (reference sequence). The CDR3 spans 15 residues. Here the CDR3 reads CASVQGDSGANVLTF. The CDR3 region has the DNA TGTGCCAGCGTCCAGGGAGACTCTGGGGCCAACGTCCTGACTTTC.

The rearrangement uses TRBV6-4 and TRBJ2-7, with a tentative D call TRBD2 (5 bases). Germline V gene lookup returns CDR1 MRHNA and CDR2 SNTAGT. Deletions cut 2 bases from V and 7 bases from J, with 12 bases between. CDR3 length: 13 amino acids. CDR3 DNA sequence: TGTGCCAGCAGTGACCGGGCCGGGAATGAGCAGTACTTC. Encoded protein: CASSDRAGNEQYF.

About this clone: Within the sample, other DNA sequences also encode this same CDR3. The CDR3 reads CASSVASYNEQFF. The CDR3 nucleotides are TGTGCCAGCAGCGTAGCTAGTTACAATGAGCAGTTCTTC. This chain joins TRBV9 and TRBJ2-1; the D is unclear. CDR1 SGDLS and CDR2 YYNGEE come from the germline V gene. CDR3 size: 13 residues. Trimming removed 0 bases at V and 4 bases at J, with 5 bases between.

This clone was counted a few times. The rearrangement joins TRBV21-1 to TRBJ2-3; TRBD2, the table's D call, lacks a check against the DNA. TRBV21-1 is a recognized pseudogene. The CDR3 consists of 15 residues. The CDR3 nucleotides read TGTGCCAGCCCTTGTGGTGGGACTAGCACAGATACGCAGTATTTT. Its protein product is CASPCGGTSTDTQYF.

The V gene is TRBV30, the J gene TRBJ2-1; tentative D call: TRBD2 (5 bases). From germline, CDR1 is GTSNPN and CDR2 SVGIG (reference sequence). This CDR3 comprises 14 residues. The V gene lost 3 bases and the J gene lost 5 bases, with 14 bases spanning the gap. In nucleotides, the CDR3 is TGTGCCTGGAGACGGACGGGGTTCGACAATGAGCAGTTCTTC. Its translation is CAWRRTGFDNEQFF. The full variable domain, its missing parts supplied by reference TRBV30 and TRBJ2-1, is SQTIHQWPATLVQPVGSPLSLECTVEGTSNPNLYWYRQAAGRGLQLLFYSVGIGQISSEVPQNLSASRPQDRQFILSSKKLLLSDSGFYLCAWRRTGFDNEQFFGPGTRLTVL.

The chain carries TRBV6-1 and TRBJ2-1; maybe TRBD1 (5 bases). The CDR3 is made up of 15 amino acids. V dropped 3 bases and J dropped 7 bases, with 16 bases sitting between them. Per germline, CDR1 MNHNS and CDR2 SASEGT. The CDR3 nucleotides are TGTGCCAGCAGTGATACGGACAATTACGGGAATGAGCAGTTCTTC. It encodes CASSDTDNYGNEQFF.

The sample holds a few counts of this clone. The chain employs TRBV28 and TRBJ2-1; 8 bases agree with TRBD1. Germline loops: CDR1 MDHEN, CDR2 SYDVKM. The V gene end was trimmed by 4 bases and the J gene end by 8 bases; junction bases not matched to a gene: 4. The CDR3 is 13 amino acids. This CDR3 is CASSSPTGDEQFF. DNA for the CDR3: TGTGCCAGCAGTTCCCCGACAGGGGATGAGCAGTTCTTC.

A few counts support this clone. This chain links TRBV30 with TRBJ1-2; D is unclear. Germline CDR1 and CDR2: GTSNPN and SVGIG (reference sequence). The CDR3 has 11 residues. V dropped 0 bases and J dropped 9 bases, with 8 bases sitting between them. The CDR3 sequence: CAWSVQNSYTF. CDR3 nucleotide sequence: TGTGCCTGGAGTGTACAGAACAGCTACACCTTC.

The chain employs TRBV29-1 and TRBJ2-1; D not certain. Looked up from germline, CDR1 is SQVTM and CDR2 is ANQGSEA. CDR3 size: 13 residues. V was cut by 3 bases and J by 7 bases, with 13 bases left in between. CDR3 DNA: TGCAGCGTTGACCTCGGACCGATGAATGAGCAGTTCTTC. This gives the protein CSVDLGPMNEQFF.

This clone was seen more than once but under ten times. The CDR3 loop reads CASSKQNQPQHF. As DNA, the CDR3 is TGTGCCAGCAGCAAACAGAATCAGCCCCAGCATTTT. This sequence joins TRBV7-9 and TRBJ1-5; the D is unclear. This CDR3 is 12 amino acids long. The V end lost 5 bases, the J end lost 4 bases, and 6 bases lay between the germline ends. The germline V gene encodes CDR1 SEHNR and CDR2 FQNEAQ (reference sequence).

This chain joins TRBV7-2 and TRBJ2-7, with 13 bases lining up with TRBD2. The CDR3 consists of 16 residues. Trimming removed 1 base from V and 6 bases from J; junction bases left unmatched: 6. Germline V gives CDR1 SGHTA, CDR2 FQGNSA. CDR3: CASSLDWTSGSFEQYF. The CDR3 DNA reads TGTGCCAGCAGCTTAGATTGGACTAGCGGGAGTTTCGAGCAGTACTTC.

V and J are TRBV7-3 and TRBJ1-1; D remains ambiguous. The CDR3 length is 13 residues. Germline values: CDR1 SGHTA, CDR2 FQGTGA. Trimming cost V 5 bases and J 2 bases, with 9 bases left between them. In DNA, the CDR3 is TGTGCCAGCAGCGCCACGGATAACACTGAAGCTTTCTTT. Protein: CASSATDNTEAFF.

The table lists this clone with a few counts. J is TRBJ2-1 and V is TRBV6-1; 10 bases line up with TRBD2. The CDR3 sequence is 16 residues long. The germline CDR1 and CDR2 sequences are MNHNS and SASEGT. J lost 2 bases, V lost 4 bases, and 5 bases had no gene match. The CDR3 spells CASSVLSGRTYNEQFF. The CDR3 DNA sequence: TGTGCCAGCAGTGTCCTTAGCGGGAGGACCTACAATGAGCAGTTCTTC.

The rearrangement links TRBV4-1 to TRBJ2-7; 10 bases align to TRBD2. V gave up 8 bases and J gave up 3 bases; unmatched junction bases: 16. Germline CDR1 MGHRA, CDR2 YSYEKL. This CDR3 has 17 residues. The CDR3 here is CASLRGLAVLEFYEQYF. The CDR3 bases are TGCGCCAGCCTGCGAGGACTAGCGGTCCTAGAATTCTACGAGCAGTACTTC.

The chain employs TRBV2 and TRBJ2-5; the match to TRBD1 covers 8 bases. This CDR3 is built from 12 residues. Trimming at V came to 6 bases and at J to 5 bases, leaving 2 bases not matched to a gene. CDR1 SNHLY and CDR2 FYNNEI come from the germline V gene. CDR3 in amino acids: CASRRTGETQYF. CDR3 nucleotide sequence: TGTGCCAGCAGAAGGACAGGGGAGACCCAGTACTTC.

The chain uses TRBV6-6 and TRBJ2-7, with D possibly being TRBD1 (5 bases). The germline V gene has CDR1 MNHNY and CDR2 SVGAGI (reference sequence). Trimming left V 6 bases short and J 1 base short, with 10 bases between. The CDR3 is made up of 13 amino acids. The CDR3 DNA reads as TGTGCCAGCAGCCTCGACAGATCCTACGAGCAGTACTTC. It yields the protein CASSLDRSYEQYF.

This clone was seen only a few times. This chain joins TRBV9 and TRBJ2-3; 10 positions match TRBD2. Germline CDR1 SGDLS, CDR2 YYNGEE. The CDR3 is 17 amino acids. Unmatched junction bases numbered 7, after V lost 2 bases and J lost 1 base. CDR3 region: CASSVGLAETGTDTQYF. In DNA, the CDR3 is TGTGCCAGCAGCGTCGGACTAGCGGAAACGGGCACAGATACGCAGTATTTT.